These 10 T cell receptor beta chains were sequenced from one sample in a study of blood T cells in healthy people across ages (dated by TCRdb to 2015 to 2017). Library generation was performed with 5' RACE. The data were produced on an Illumina HiSeq 2500. A second roughly 7 to 11 cycle PCR used a sample-barcoded 5' primer and a J-beta primer mix. TCRdb took the public reads, trimmed them with fastp at Q25, ran MiXCR for clone calling and kept in-frame beta chains. Each record represents a unique CDR3 protein, reported with the most common genes and DNA among its rows. The sample table lists about 1.5 million distinct CDR3 sequences, 42% of them with a count of one. The ten largest clones represent approximately 7.9% of the sample. The sequenced sample consisted of blood. These TCRs come from a woman between 18 and 30 years old in good health.

The CDR3 DNA reads TGTGCCAGCAGCACCACTGGAAGCTCCTACAATGAGCAGTTCTTC. It specifies CASSTTGSSYNEQFF. J is TRBJ2-1 and V is TRBV28; D is ambiguous. CDR3 length: 15 amino acids. Trimming removed 6 bases from V and 0 bases from J, with 12 bases in between. Germline V lookup: CDR1 MDHEN, CDR2 SYDVKM.

This sequence joins TRBV5-1 and TRBJ2-3; D may be TRBD2 (6 bases). This CDR3 region has 16 residues. CDR1 is SGHRS and CDR2 is YFSETQ in the germline V gene. V was pared by 4 bases and J by 1 base, with 16 bases between. The CDR3 coding sequence is TGCGCCAGCAGCCCGCGTGAAGCGGGCCGCACAGATACGCAGTATTTT. Translating it yields CASSPREAGRTDTQYF. The entire variable domain, with the rest obtained from reference TRBV5-1 and TRBJ2-3, is as follows: KAGVTQTPRYLIKTRGQQVTLSCSPISGHRSVSWYQQTPGQGLQFLFEYFSETQRNKGNFPGRFSGRQFSNSRSEMNVSTLELGDSALYLCASSPREAGRTDTQYFGPGTRLTVL.

The genes are TRBV12-3 or TRBV12-4 and TRBJ2-4; TRBD2 aligns across 11 bases. The end of the DNA aligns better with TRBJ2-7, so the J call may be wrong. The CDR3 loop spans 15 amino acids. The DNA of the CDR3 is TGTGCCAGCAGTCATGGACTAGCGGGTGCCTACGAGCAGTACTTC. Protein sequence: CASSHGLAGAYEQYF.

Written as DNA, the CDR3 is TGTGCCAGCAGTTATCGACAGGTTACAGATACGCAGTATTTT. This codes for CASSYRQVTDTQYF. The chain recombines TRBV6-2 or TRBV6-3 with TRBJ2-3; possibly TRBD1 for D (6 bases). V was shortened by 3 bases and J by 3 bases, with 10 bases between the two germline ends. In germline, CDR1 is MNHEY, CDR2 SVGEGT. CDR3 size: 14 residues.

This clonotype was counted only a few times. The CDR3 DNA is TGTGCCAGCAGCCAACCGTCGGACAGGGGAGGCTACACCTTC. Protein: CASSQPSDRGGYTF. The genes are TRBV3-1 and TRBJ1-2; 9 bases agree with TRBD1. The V segment lost 2 bases and the J segment 8 bases; nucleotides outside the gene matches: 6. The germline gives CDR1 LGHDT, CDR2 YNNKEL (reference sequence). CDR3 length: 14 residues.

For the CDR3, the DNA is TGTGCCAGCAGGTTCAGCGGAGAGACCCAGTACTTC. It specifies CASRFSGETQYF. V usage is TRBV12-3 or TRBV12-4 and J usage is TRBJ2-5; TRBD2 is a possible D gene (5 bases). The V end was cut by 6 bases, the J end by 4 bases, with 9 bases between. This CDR3 region has 12 residues.

A few counts support this clonotype. A junction end diverges from the germline sequence, so it may reflect a read error. This rearrangement joins TRBV20-1 to TRBJ1-2; D ambiguous. The CDR3 runs 14 residues. Germline CDR1 DFQATT, CDR2 SNEGSKA (reference sequence). As DNA, the CDR3 is TGCAGTGCCTCGAGGGAGAGCTTGTACTACGGCTACACCTTC. Translation gives CSASRESLYYGYTF.

V usage is TRBV27 and J usage is TRBJ2-1; TRBD2 aligns across 8 bases. The J call may be in error: the DNA end matches TRBJ2-7 better. CDR1 MNHEY and CDR2 SMNVEV come from the germline V gene (reference sequence). CDR3 size: 14 residues. The CDR3 protein is CASSVAGTYNEQYF. The CDR3 coding sequence is TGTGCCAGCAGCGTAGCGGGAACCTACAATGAGCAGTACTTC.

This clonotype was observed a handful of times. The rearrangement links TRBV5-1 to TRBJ2-5; 8 bases map to TRBD2. The DNA end lines up better with TRBJ2-7; the J call may be wrong. In germline, CDR1 is SGHRS, CDR2 YFSETQ. The CDR3 consists of 14 residues. Here the CDR3 reads CASTDGGASYEQYF. The CDR3, as DNA: TGCGCCAGCACTGACGGGGGGGCTTCGTACGAGCAGTACTTC.

The gene calls are TRBV7-9 and TRBJ1-1; no clear D gene. Germline V gene sequence: CDR1 SEHNR, CDR2 FQNEAQ (reference sequence). This CDR3 contains 10 residues. The V gene lost 4 bases and the J gene lost 6 bases, with 3 bases spanning the gap. The CDR3 sequence: CASSSAEAFF. The CDR3, as DNA: TGTGCCAGCAGCTCCGCTGAAGCTTTCTTT.